This T cell receptor beta chain came from a study of blood T cells in healthy people across ages. Study-level points and caveats: TCR beta diversity correlated strongly with naive T cell percentage.

The use of a sample-barcoded 5' primer and a J-beta primer mix characterized a second PCR of about 6 to 11 cycles. TCRdb redid the calling of the 5' RACE reads with MiXCR, one entry per CDR3 protein. Of roughly 1 million distinct CDR3 sequences listed, less than 25% are singletons. The V end was cut by 2 bases, the J end by 3 bases, with 17 bases between. The CDR3 has 18 residues. Germline-derived CDR1 and CDR2 are SGHAT and FQNNGV. This clonotype was seen a few times. Its antigen is unidentified. The same sample was also studied in work on T cells of mothers and their children.

This chain uses TRBV11-2 with TRBJ2-6, with D unclear. Sequenced input: blood. This TCR was sampled from a girl aged 2 to 10 in good health. In DNA, the CDR3 is TGTGCCAGCAGCTTAAACCCCCCGACGGCGAGTGGGGCCAACGTCCTGACTTTC. Translation: CASSLNPPTASGANVLTF.